This T cell receptor beta chain was identified in a study of blood T cell repertoires in COVID-19. At the level of the study: Researchers got acute and convalescent COVID-19 samples from the United States, Italy and Spain. T cells, B-cell-depleted T cells, or PBMCs provided the cDNA or gDNA that served as material.

Original analysis: Reference gene primer amplification gave nucleated cell count estimates. Using immunoSEQ multiplex PCR, the repertoire was profiled, and TCRdb retains in-frame clones only, with some absent. V and J calls and clone size are given by that table; D and trimming were obtained from the DNA. The sample records 210,000 or so clones, over 75% being singletons. The participants were between roughly 18 and 89 years old and came from under 25 US areas. This clone has only one observation. Trimming removed 2 bases from V and 4 bases from J; junction bases left unmatched: 8. This CDR3 region has 16 residues. Germline V gene sequence: CDR1 SGHAT, CDR2 FQNNGV.

This chain connects TRBV11-2 to TRBJ1-3; 7 bases agree with TRBD1. The sample consisted of PBMCs or T cells enriched from blood (not recorded which). The sequence was collected from a man aged 25 to 40 with acute COVID-19. DNA of the CDR3: TGTGCCAGCAGCTTATCAGGGGGTAACCCCGGAAACACCATATATTTT. Its translation is CASSLSGGNPGNTIYF.